The sample holds many counts of the clone carrying this T cell receptor beta chain. Its specificity is not known. HTBI primers from iRepertoire and Arm-PCR of CDR3 regions yielded the TCR beta libraries. MiXCR was run by TCRdb on the multiplex PCR reads, yielding one entry per CDR3 protein. The sample has 400,000 to 550,000 distinct CDR3 sequences; around 17% are singletons. CDR1 and CDR2 from the germline V gene are SGHRS and YFSETQ. The CDR3 runs to 15 residues. After removal of 4 bases from V and 10 bases from J, the junction contained 11 bases not matched to a gene. This sample is part of a study of regulatory T cells in long-lasting Graves disease. At the level of the study: Those Graves' patients who were newly diagnosed had been on antithyroid drugs under 3 months. Study outcomes and limitations: Comparison showed that persistent patients shared more public clonotypes (fewer than 3,000) than new patients (nearly 1,000).

Described time point: newly diagnosed GD, antithyroid drugs for less than 3 months. RNA from PBMCs was the source of the TCR library. The same data also went into a second study, on T cells in Graves' hyperthyroidism and ophthalmopathy.

The input for sequencing was peripheral blood mononuclear cells (PBMCs), taken at new diagnosis, from a patient treated with antithyroid drugs. The chain links TRBV5-1 to TRBJ2-2; TRBD2 aligns across 9 bases. This TCR came from a woman aged 25 to 45 with Graves disease. The CDR3 spells CASSPGLAISEELFF. CDR3 nucleotides: TGCGCCAGCAGCCCGGGACTAGCAATCTCCGAGGAGCTGTTTTTT.